These 6 T cell receptor beta chains were all obtained from the same sample, sequenced in a study of blood T cell repertoires in COVID-19. TCRdb's table, derived via immunoSEQ multiplex PCR, lists solely in-frame clones and lacks some. This table has about 120,000 clones, under 95% appearing once. The specimen was peripheral blood. The receptors were sampled from a man in his fifties or sixties with COVID-19, enrolled during active disease.

V is TRBV4-1 and J is TRBJ2-3; 10 bases align to TRBD2. This CDR3 comprises 15 residues. Germline CDR1 and CDR2: MGHRA and YSYEKL. The V and J ends lost 4 bases and 2 bases, in that order; junction bases with no gene match: 3. Here the CDR3 DNA reads TGCGCCAGCAGCCTCCTAGCGGGAGACACAGATACGCAGTATTTT. Translation: CASSLLAGDTDTQYF.

The V call is TRBV27, the J call TRBJ2-1; D is unclear. Looked up from germline, CDR1 is MNHEY and CDR2 is SMNVEV (reference sequence). Trimming pared 1 base from V and 7 bases from J, leaving 5 bases between. This CDR3 contains 12 residues. CDR3 protein: CASSLYANEQFF. DNA of the CDR3: TGTGCCAGCAGTTTATATGCGAATGAGCAGTTCTTC.

The CDR3 is CASSSQRITNTGELFF. For the CDR3, the DNA is TGTGCCAGCAGCTCTCAGCGTATTACGAACACCGGGGAGCTGTTTTTT. The chain recombines TRBV11-3 with TRBJ2-2, with unresolved D. Germline V gene lookup returns CDR1 SGHNT and CDR2 YENEEA. V lost 4 bases and J 0 bases, leaving 12 bases between the germline ends. This CDR3 is built from 16 residues.

The rearrangement links TRBV11-3 to TRBJ1-1; D might be TRBD1 (6 bases). CDR3 length equals 15 residues. Germline V gene data show CDR1 as SGHNT and CDR2 as YENEEA. V dropped 0 bases and J dropped 1 base, with 9 bases sitting between them. Written as DNA, the CDR3 is TGTGCCAGCAGCTTAGAAGGGACACCGAACACTGAAGCTTTCTTT. Translating it yields CASSLEGTPNTEAFF.

V gene TRBV3-1 (or the pseudogene TRBV3-2) combines with J gene TRBJ2-2; 8 bases line up with TRBD1. The CDR3 length is 15 residues. The germline V gene encodes CDR1 LGHDT and CDR2 YNNKEL (reference sequence). J gave up 5 bases and V 4 bases, and 6 bases lay outside the gene matches. The CDR3 sequence: CASSPTGEETGELFF. In DNA, the CDR3 is TGTGCCAGCAGCCCGACAGGGGAGGAAACCGGGGAGCTGTTTTTT.

The chain combines TRBV4-3 with TRBJ1-1, with 9 bases that match TRBD1. Unmatched junction bases numbered 9, after V lost 2 bases and J lost 11 bases. Germline CDR1 and CDR2: LGHNA and YSLEER. The CDR3 consists of 14 residues. CDR3 DNA: TGCGCCAGCAGCCAACGAACAGGGGGCTATAAGGCTTTCTTT. Its protein is CASSQRTGGYKAFF.